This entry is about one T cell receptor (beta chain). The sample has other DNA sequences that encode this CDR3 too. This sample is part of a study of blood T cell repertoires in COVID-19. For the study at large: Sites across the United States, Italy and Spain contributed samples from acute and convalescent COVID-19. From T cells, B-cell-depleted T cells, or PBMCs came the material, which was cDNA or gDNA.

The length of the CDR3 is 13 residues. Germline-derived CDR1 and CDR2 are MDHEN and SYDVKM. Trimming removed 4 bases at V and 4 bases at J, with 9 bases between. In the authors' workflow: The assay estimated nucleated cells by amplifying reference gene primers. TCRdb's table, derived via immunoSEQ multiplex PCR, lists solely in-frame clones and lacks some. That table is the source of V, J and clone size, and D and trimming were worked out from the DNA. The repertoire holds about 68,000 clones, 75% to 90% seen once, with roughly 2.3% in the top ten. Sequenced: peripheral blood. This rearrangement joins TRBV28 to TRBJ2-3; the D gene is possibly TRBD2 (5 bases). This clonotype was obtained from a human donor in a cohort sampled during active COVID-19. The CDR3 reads CASSSPGADTQYF. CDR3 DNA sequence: TGTGCCAGCAGTTCCCCCGGGGCAGATACGCAGTATTTT. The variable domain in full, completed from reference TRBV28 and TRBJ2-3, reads DVKVTQSSRYLVKRTGEKVFLECVQDMDHENMFWYRQDPGLGLRLIYFSYDVKMKEKGDIPEGYSVSREKKERFSLILESASTNQTSMYLCASSSPGADTQYFGPGTRLTVL.